This TCR beta chain was captured in a study of T cell repertoires in cytomegalovirus infection (dated by TCRdb to the late 2010s). With respect to the entire study: Because public TCR beta signatures pointed to carriage of CMV infection together with the matching HLA type, the HLA type of each donor mattered for the analysis.

Sequenced on an Illumina HiSeq 1500. TCRdb reprocessed the public reads (quality trimming at Q25 with fastp, clone calling with MiXCR) and kept in-frame beta chains. Identical CDR3 proteins give one entry, which carries the most common genes and DNA. The sample table contains about 260,000 distinct CDR3 sequences; only one count was recorded for 9.1% of them. The top ten clonotypes cover roughly 16% of the sample. Only a few counts were recorded for this clonotype. Its recognized antigen is unknown. No quality values exist for individual bases; no much larger clone is one base distant. The investigation overall reported the following: Cumulative frequency of public TCR beta family members discriminated carriers of CMV infection plus the relevant HLA type in this cohort and an independent roughly 350-donor cohort. The ex vivo response was dominated by HLA-C-restricted CMV-specific TCR beta clonotypes, which also provided the single most frequent clonotype in two of eight donors.

The source of this sequence is a human donor in good health (CMV status not recorded). Some clones in this sample may be carry-over from other donors' samples. Sequenced sample: PBMCs.

Here is the DNA: TGTGCCAGTAGTATGAATAGCAATCAGCCCCAGCATTTT. Its translation is CASSMNSNQPQHF. This sequence uses TRBV19 and TRBJ1-5; the D gene remains uncertain. V is clipped by 3 bases and J by 0 bases, and the sequence between their germline boundaries is 3 bases long. The CDR3 sequence holds 13 residues, the cysteine and phenylalanine included. Of all the DNA, just the CDR3 is kept, 39 bases in frame from base 1. The germline V gene (reference sequence) yields LNHDA for CDR1 and SQIVND for CDR2.